One and the same sample provided the 28 T cell receptor beta chains below, sequenced in a study of blood T cell repertoires in COVID-19. Profiled with immunoSEQ multiplex PCR; TCRdb holds only in-frame clones, not every one. Among a few hundred thousand clones listed, roughly 89% were seen once. The sequenced sample consisted of peripheral blood. Receptors were obtained from a woman aged 55-69 years with COVID-19, enrolled during active disease.

The J gene is TRBJ2-1, the V gene TRBV29-1, with TRBD2 identical over 12 bases. This CDR3 is built from 14 residues. V lost 7 bases to trimming and J lost 8 bases; unmatched junction nucleotides: 9. CDR1 is SQVTM and CDR2 is ANQGSEA in the germline V gene. The CDR3 sequence is CSAALAGGIDEQFF. The CDR3 region has the DNA TGCAGCGCTGCACTAGCGGGGGGTATCGATGAGCAGTTCTTC.

This sequence joins TRBV11-2 and TRBJ1-6, with a possible D match to TRBD1 (6 bases). The germline gives CDR1 SGHAT, CDR2 FQNNGV. There are 16 residues in the CDR3. The V end lost 0 bases, the J end lost 7 bases, and 13 bases lay between the germline ends. The CDR3 sequence is CASSLERAGVNSPLHF. The CDR3 coding sequence is TGTGCCAGCAGCTTAGAGAGGGCAGGGGTCAATTCACCCCTCCACTTT.

The chain links TRBV20-1 to TRBJ1-6, with unresolved D. Germline CDR1 and CDR2: DFQATT and SNEGSKA (reference sequence). The CDR3 runs 12 residues. V lost 3 bases to trimming and J lost 6 bases, with 6 bases between them. CDR3 in amino acids: CSASYSNSPLHF. The CDR3 DNA reads as TGCAGTGCTAGTTATAGTAATTCACCCCTCCACTTT.

The V gene is TRBV19, the J gene TRBJ1-1; 9 bases are shared with TRBD1. Germline V gives CDR1 LNHDA, CDR2 SQIVND (reference sequence). The CDR3 spans 15 residues. V dropped 6 bases and J dropped 5; count of bases not matched to a gene: 10. Here the CDR3 DNA reads TGTGCCAGTAGGAGTCCTTGGGACAGGGAAACTGAAGCTTTCTTT. Encoded protein: CASRSPWDRETEAFF. The entire variable domain, with the rest obtained from reference TRBV19 and TRBJ1-1, is as follows: DGGITQSPKYLFRKEGQNVTLSCEQNLNHDAMYWYRQDPGQGLRLIYYSQIVNDFQKGDIAEGYSVSREKKESFPLTVTSAQKNPTAFYLCASRSPWDRETEAFFGQGTRLTVV.

This chain links TRBV4-1 with TRBJ2-1, with a possible D match to TRBD1 (6 bases). The CDR3 is made up of 12 amino acids. Germline V gives CDR1 MGHRA, CDR2 YSYEKL. Trimming shortened V by 6 bases and J by 10 bases, and 13 bases separated the two germline ends. The CDR3 loop is CASRDRGKEQFF. The CDR3 coding sequence is TGCGCCAGCAGGGATAGGGGGAAAGAGCAGTTCTTC.

This clone is a singleton in its sample. The V call is TRBV2, the J call TRBJ1-3; weak D call: TRBD1 (5 bases). Deletions cut 0 bases from V and 2 bases from J, with 14 bases between. This CDR3 spans 17 amino acids. Germline-derived CDR1 and CDR2 are SNHLY and FYNNEI. The CDR3 protein is CASSEAPGGRPGNTIYF. For the CDR3, the DNA is TGTGCCAGCAGTGAAGCGCCGGGGGGGAGGCCTGGAAACACCATATATTTT.

This clone came up once. This chain links TRBV6-1 with TRBJ2-3, with 10 bases that match TRBD2. The junction had 7 bases not matched to a gene; V was cut back by 2 bases and J by 5 bases. In germline, CDR1 is MNHNS, CDR2 SASEGT. The CDR3 covers 16 residues. The CDR3: CASSEPSGGALDTQYF. CDR3 DNA sequence: TGTGCCAGCAGTGAACCCAGCGGGGGGGCCTTAGATACGCAGTATTTT.

The V and J genes are TRBV5-4 and TRBJ2-1, with unresolved D. This CDR3 is built from 15 residues. Trimming removed 0 bases from V and 6 bases from J, with 13 bases in between. The germline CDR1 and CDR2 sequences are SGHNT and YYREEE (reference sequence). As DNA, the CDR3 is TGTGCCAGCAGCTTGGAGACATTGGCGCGCAATGAGCAGTTCTTC. This encodes CASSLETLARNEQFF.

The V call is TRBV18, the J call TRBJ1-2; 8 bases match TRBD1. The CDR3 contains 15 residues. After removal of 3 bases from V and 5 bases from J, the junction contained 8 bases not matched to a gene. Germline V gene lookup returns CDR1 KGHSH and CDR2 LQKENI. The CDR3 region is CASSPQPGGGYGYTF. The CDR3 coding sequence is TGTGCCAGCTCACCCCAACCAGGGGGCGGTTATGGCTACACCTTC. The full variable domain, its missing parts supplied by reference TRBV18 and TRBJ1-2, is NAGVMQNPRHLVRRRGQEARLRCSPMKGHSHVYWYRQLPEEGLKFMVYLQKENIIDESGMPKERFSAEFPKEGPSILRIQQVVRGDSAAYFCASSPQPGGGYGYTFGSGTRLTVV.

The gene calls are TRBV4-1 and TRBJ1-4; 9 bases match TRBD1. The junction had 9 bases not matched to a gene; V was cut back by 0 bases and J by 7 bases. Germline lookup yields CDR1 MGHRA and CDR2 YSYEKL. This CDR3 is 17 amino acids long. This CDR3 is CASSQEAPGTGREKLFF. The CDR3 region has the DNA TGCGCCAGCAGCCAAGAGGCGCCCGGGACAGGGCGTGAAAAACTGTTTTTT.

This chain uses TRBV11-3 with TRBJ2-3; D is possibly TRBD1 (5 bases). The length of the CDR3 is 18 residues. Trimming stripped 5 bases from V and 0 bases from J, with 21 bases between. Germline V lookup: CDR1 SGHNT, CDR2 YENEEA. The CDR3 DNA reads as TGTGCCAGCAGCAAAGAGTCCTGGGGCCACAAGAGCACAGATACGCAGTATTTT. Amino acid sequence: CASSKESWGHKSTDTQYF.

In the case of this clone: Other DNA sequences in the sample encode the same CDR3. J is TRBJ2-5 and V is TRBV3-1 (or the pseudogene TRBV3-2); 11 bases line up with TRBD2. The junction had 0 bases not matched to a gene; V was cut back by 4 bases and J by 5 bases. The CDR3 is 13 amino acids. Germline V gene sequence: CDR1 LGHDT, CDR2 YNNKEL (reference sequence). The CDR3 sequence: CASSRTSGETQYF. The CDR3 nucleotides read TGTGCCAGCAGCCGGACTAGCGGGGAGACCCAGTACTTC.

This clone was picked up a small number of times. This chain joins TRBV19 and TRBJ1-2, with a possible D match to TRBD1 (6 bases). In germline, CDR1 is LNHDA, CDR2 SQIVND (reference sequence). V was cut by 6 bases and J by 4 bases, with 18 bases left in between. The length of the CDR3 is 15 residues. In DNA form, the CDR3 reads TGTGCCAGTAGCTCCCGTCGGGGGGCAAGCTATGGCTACACCTTC. Translating gives CASSSRRGASYGYTF. Full variable domain (missing parts from reference TRBV19 and TRBJ1-2): DGGITQSPKYLFRKEGQNVTLSCEQNLNHDAMYWYRQDPGQGLRLIYYSQIVNDFQKGDIAEGYSVSREKKESFPLTVTSAQKNPTAFYLCASSSRRGASYGYTFGSGTRLTVV.

The V gene is TRBV5-1, the J gene TRBJ2-6; 9 bases line up with TRBD1. The ends lost 0 bases at V and 2 bases at J; junction bases unmatched: 3. The CDR3 covers 17 residues. CDR1 and CDR2 (germline): SGHRS, YFSETQ. CDR3 protein: CASSLADRGTGANVLTF. The DNA of the CDR3 is TGCGCCAGCAGCTTGGCGGACAGGGGCACTGGGGCCAACGTCCTGACTTTC.

The chain couples TRBV7-9 to TRBJ1-5; a weak D match, TRBD1 (5 bases). Trimming stripped 7 bases from V and 4 bases from J, with 14 bases between. CDR3 length: 14 amino acids. CDR1 and CDR2 from the germline V gene are SEHNR and FQNEAQ (reference sequence). Here the CDR3 reads CASTTGTSNQPQHF. DNA for the CDR3: TGTGCCAGCACCACGGGGACTAGTAATCAGCCCCAGCATTTT.

The chain carries TRBV28 and TRBJ1-1; D gene ambiguous. CDR1 and CDR2 from the germline V gene are MDHEN and SYDVKM. V gave up 7 bases and J gave up 4 bases, with 7 bases separating them. CDR3 length: 11 amino acids. The DNA for the CDR3 is TGTGCCAGCACCCTTCTCACTGAAGCTTTCTTT. Translating gives CASTLLTEAFF.

The V call is TRBV3-1 (or the pseudogene TRBV3-2), the J call TRBJ1-1; TRBD1 aligns across 9 bases. The CDR3 contains 16 residues. Trimming cost V 7 bases and J 1 base; bases outside gene matches: 10. CDR1 and CDR2 from the germline V gene are LGHDT and YNNKEL (reference sequence). CDR3 DNA sequence: TGTGCCAGCAAATTCACAGGGGGCGCCGCGAACACTGAAGCTTTCTTT. Translating gives CASKFTGGAANTEAFF.

The chain joins TRBV12-5 to TRBJ1-5; 8 positions agree with TRBD1. The CDR3 spans 16 residues. Germline CDR1 and CDR2: LGHNT and FRNRAP. The V and J ends lost 3 bases and 0 bases, in that order; junction bases with no gene match: 4. The CDR3 here is CASGFDRGNSNQPQHF. As DNA, the CDR3 is TGTGCTAGTGGTTTCGACAGGGGCAATAGCAATCAGCCCCAGCATTTT.

The genes are TRBV14 and TRBJ2-7; the D gene is possibly TRBD2 (6 bases). V lost 0 bases and J lost 13, with 19 bases in between. The CDR3 length is 14 residues. Germline CDR1 is SGHDN and CDR2 is FVKESK. This CDR3 is CASSQEGGDPPVYF. In DNA, the CDR3 is TGTGCCAGCAGCCAAGAAGGCGGGGACCCACCTGTCTACTTC.

The V call is TRBV5-8, the J call TRBJ1-6; D unresolved. Germline V gene data show CDR1 as SGHTS and CDR2 as YDEGEE. CDR3 length equals 15 residues. Trimming left V 1 base short and J 6 bases short, with 11 bases between. CDR3 coding DNA: TGTGCCAGCAGCTTGATGGCAGGCCCTAATTCACCCCTCCACTTT. Translated, it gives CASSLMAGPNSPLHF.

V is TRBV27 and J is TRBJ1-5; D gene uncertain. Germline V gene sequence: CDR1 MNHEY, CDR2 SMNVEV (reference sequence). CDR3 size: 13 residues. Deletions cut 4 bases from V and 1 base from J, with 5 bases between. The CDR3 spells CASSSASNQPQHF. CDR3 sequence (DNA): TGTGCCAGCAGTTCAGCGAGCAATCAGCCCCAGCATTTT.

The V and J genes are TRBV4-2 and TRBJ2-3, with 8 bases fitting TRBD2. This CDR3 has 17 residues. The J segment lost 6 bases and the V segment lost 0 bases, leaving 11 bases of the junction unmatched. The germline CDR1 and CDR2 sequences are LGHNA and YNFKEQ. The CDR3 DNA reads TGTGCCAGCAGCCAAGATCCGCAGCGGGGGCGCCCCGATACGCAGTATTTT. Residues: CASSQDPQRGRPDTQYF.

The V call is TRBV18, the J call TRBJ2-3; 8 bases are a match to TRBD2. The length of the CDR3 is 14 residues. CDR1 KGHSH and CDR2 LQKENI come from the germline V gene. V gave up 7 bases and J gave up 2 bases; unmatched junction bases: 5. CDR3 bases: TGTGCCAGCTTCCGGACTAGCAACACAGATACGCAGTATTTT. This sequence encodes CASFRTSNTDTQYF.

The chain recombines TRBV2 with TRBJ2-3; 7 positions agree with TRBD1. Germline V lookup: CDR1 SNHLY, CDR2 FYNNEI. The CDR3 is 14 amino acids. The V segment lost 7 bases and the J segment 5 bases; nucleotides outside the gene matches: 9. This CDR3 reads CASTKTGTRDTQYF. CDR3 DNA sequence: TGTGCCAGCACGAAGACAGGGACGAGAGATACGCAGTATTTT.

The table lists this clone with a few counts. This chain uses TRBV7-9 with TRBJ1-6; a possible D gene is TRBD1 (6 bases). Germline CDR1 and CDR2: SEHNR and FQNEAQ (reference sequence). This CDR3 is 16 amino acids long. The ends were cut back, 5 bases at V and 3 bases at J, with 14 bases in the middle. CDR3 DNA sequence: TGTGCCAGCAGCCCGAGCGGGGGCTTCTATAATTCACCCCTCCACTTT. Translation: CASSPSGGFYNSPLHF.

The V gene is TRBV21-1, the J gene TRBJ1-2; TRBD1, the table's D call, was not compared with the DNA. TRBV21-1 is reported as a pseudogene. The length of the CDR3 is 18 residues. The CDR3 coding sequence is TGTGCCAGCAGCCTCCCACCGGGACAGGGCATGGGCAACTATGGCTACACCTTC. This sequence encodes CASSLPPGQGMGNYGYTF.

V gene TRBV18 combines with J gene TRBJ1-1; perhaps TRBD1 as D (5 bases). Germline CDR1 is KGHSH and CDR2 is LQKENI. The CDR3 sequence is 13 residues long. The V and J ends lost 2 bases and 5 bases respectively, with 9 bases between them. This CDR3 reads CASSPDQGTEAFF. Written as DNA, the CDR3 is TGTGCCAGCTCACCAGACCAGGGAACTGAAGCTTTCTTT.

The V call is TRBV11-2, the J call TRBJ2-1, with 11 nucleotides matching TRBD2. CDR3 size: 16 residues. Trimming removed 5 bases from V and 5 bases from J; junction bases left unmatched: 8. Germline V gene data show CDR1 as SGHAT and CDR2 as FQNNGV. Written as DNA, the CDR3 is TGTGCCAGCAGCACGTTTAGCGGGGGGGCTAACAATGAGCAGTTCTTC. Amino acids: CASSTFSGGANNEQFF.